The 29 T cell receptor beta chains in this list originate from one sample, sequenced in a study of neurological immune-mediated disorders. Using its own MiXCR run on the 5' RACE reads, TCRdb lists one record per CDR3 protein. The top ten clones hold about 1.2% of a sample with 130,000 or so distinct CDR3 sequences, approximately 3.2% of them seen once. The sequenced material came from PBMCs. The source is a woman in her 30s with multiple sclerosis.

At least ten counts were recorded for this clonotype. The gene calls are TRBV20-1 and TRBJ2-1; 12 bases agree with TRBD2. Germline-derived CDR1 and CDR2 are DFQATT and SNEGSKA (reference sequence). The CDR3 is 17 amino acids. The J segment lost 2 bases and the V segment lost 3 bases, leaving 8 bases of the junction unmatched. The CDR3 sequence is CSARGLAGGRPYNEQFF. The CDR3 DNA reads as TGCAGTGCTAGGGGCCTAGCGGGGGGGCGGCCCTACAATGAGCAGTTCTTC.

This clonotype has ten or more counts. The V and J genes are TRBV15 and TRBJ2-7; perhaps TRBD1 as D (6 bases). The CDR3 has 13 amino acids. Germline lookup yields CDR1 LNHNV and CDR2 YYDKDF (reference sequence). V was shortened by 4 bases and J by 4 bases, with 11 bases between the two germline ends. CDR3 residues: CATSIGGLYEQYF. In DNA form, the CDR3 reads TGTGCCACCAGCATAGGGGGTTTATACGAGCAGTACTTC.

This sequence joins TRBV6-2 or TRBV6-3 and TRBJ2-1; a possible D gene is TRBD2 (5 bases). V was clipped by 7 bases and J by 1 base, with 11 bases between them. The CDR3 consists of 14 residues. The germline V gene has CDR1 MNHEY and CDR2 SVGEGT. CDR3 sequence (DNA): TGTGCCAGCACCATGACTATTTCCTACAATGAGCAGTTCTTC. This encodes CASTMTISYNEQFF.

This clonotype was seen repeatedly, ten times or more. The chain joins TRBV27 to TRBJ1-1; possible D gene TRBD1, 6 bases. V lost 0 bases to trimming and J lost 1 base, with 6 bases between them. This CDR3 has 14 residues. Germline values: CDR1 MNHEY, CDR2 SMNVEV (reference sequence). As DNA, the CDR3 is TGTGCCAGCAGTTTATCGACAGGGAACACTGAAGCTTTCTTT. Its translation: CASSLSTGNTEAFF.

This clonotype was observed many times. This chain joins TRBV9 and TRBJ2-1; TRBD2 agrees at 13 bases. The J segment lost 4 bases and the V segment lost 4 bases, leaving 11 bases of the junction unmatched. The CDR3 is 18 residues long. Per the germline V gene, CDR1 is SGDLS and CDR2 is YYNGEE. The CDR3 nucleotides are TGTGCCAGCAGCACCACAGGACTAGCGGGAGTTCAGTACAATGAGCAGTTCTTC. Translated, it gives CASSTTGLAGVQYNEQFF.

This clonotype was counted a few times. The chain combines TRBV6-5 with TRBJ2-3; 7 nucleotides line up with TRBD1. The CDR3 has 15 residues. J lost 5 bases, V lost 0 bases, and 5 bases had no gene match. CDR1 and CDR2 (germline): MNHEY, SVGAGI. This CDR3 reads CASSYSGGALDTQYF. DNA of the CDR3: TGTGCCAGCAGTTACTCAGGGGGCGCGTTAGATACGCAGTATTTT.

The rearrangement joins TRBV29-1 to TRBJ1-3; possibly TRBD1 for D (5 bases). Trimming removed 8 bases at V and 12 bases at J, with 20 bases between. CDR1 SQVTM and CDR2 ANQGSEA come from the germline V gene. The CDR3 length is 12 residues. The CDR3 protein is CSSRDSGKNIYF. The CDR3 region has the DNA TGCAGCTCCAGGGACTCTGGAAAAAACATATATTTT.

This clonotype showed up many times. The chain recombines TRBV27 with TRBJ1-1; 7 bases map to TRBD1. The CDR3 runs 16 residues. The V gene's germline CDR1 is MNHEY and CDR2 SMNVEV (reference sequence). Germline trimming cut 4 bases from V and 0 bases from J; bases unmatched to any gene: 8. CDR3: CASSSRRQGVNTEAFF. The CDR3 nucleotides read TGTGCCAGCAGTTCCCGAAGACAGGGAGTGAACACTGAAGCTTTCTTT.

This clonotype was seen at least ten times. This rearrangement joins TRBV7-8 to TRBJ1-5, with a weak D call TRBD1 (5 bases). The CDR3 has 15 residues. V was trimmed by 4 bases and J by 4 bases, leaving 14 bases between them. The germline gives CDR1 SGHVS, CDR2 FQNEAQ. CDR3 sequence reads: CASSSPGRNNQPQHF. The CDR3 DNA sequence: TGTGCCAGCAGCTCCCCGGGACGGAATAATCAGCCCCAGCATTTT.

In its sample, this clonotype was seen many times. The chain couples TRBV20-1 to TRBJ2-7; D may be TRBD1 or TRBD2 (5 bases each). This CDR3 is built from 15 residues. Per germline, CDR1 DFQATT and CDR2 SNEGSKA (reference sequence). V gave up 0 bases and J gave up 2 bases, with 14 bases separating them. CDR3 protein: CSARDAVGVTYEQYF. In DNA, the CDR3 is TGCAGTGCTAGAGACGCCGTGGGGGTTACCTACGAGCAGTACTTC.

In its sample, this clonotype was seen many times. The chain carries TRBV5-6 and TRBJ2-7; no clear D gene. This CDR3 region has 15 residues. From germline, CDR1 is SGHDT and CDR2 YYEEEE. Trimming removed 1 base at V and 0 bases at J, with 11 bases between. In DNA, the CDR3 is TGTGCCAGCAGCTTGAATCCCAGGAGCTCCTACGAGCAGTACTTC. The encoded protein is CASSLNPRSSYEQYF.

The table lists this clonotype with a few counts. V is TRBV5-1 and J is TRBJ2-4; D is unresolved. The V gene's germline CDR1 is SGHRS and CDR2 YFSETQ. V lost 5 bases and J 8 bases, leaving 11 bases between the germline ends. The CDR3 length is 12 residues. The CDR3 region has the DNA TGCGCCAGCAGTTGGGCTAGAGACATTCAGTACTTC. Its protein product is CASSWARDIQYF. Full variable domain (remainder filled in from reference TRBV5-1 and TRBJ2-4): KAGVTQTPRYLIKTRGQQVTLSCSPISGHRSVSWYQQTPGQGLQFLFEYFSETQRNKGNFPGRFSGRQFSNSRSEMNVSTLELGDSALYLCASSWARDIQYFGAGTRLSVL.

Many counts were recorded for this clonotype. CDR3 in DNA: TGCAGTGCTAGAGATTTGCGGGGGTCCACAGATACGCAGTATTTT. It is translated as CSARDLRGSTDTQYF. The rearrangement joins TRBV20-1 to TRBJ2-3, with TRBD2 matching over 7 bases. The junction had 5 bases not matched to a gene; V was cut back by 0 bases and J by 2 bases. Germline V gives CDR1 DFQATT, CDR2 SNEGSKA (reference sequence). The CDR3 is made up of 15 amino acids.

Comments on this clonotype: This may be a read error: a much more frequent sequence differs by one nucleotide. The rearrangement links TRBV6-5 to TRBJ2-3, with unresolved D. The V gene lost 10 bases and the J gene lost 0 bases, with 8 bases spanning the gap. This CDR3 has 12 residues. From germline, CDR1 is MNHEY and CDR2 SVGAGI. CDR3 loop: CANLSSTDTQYF. The CDR3 region has the DNA TGTGCCAACCTTTCTAGCACAGATACGCAGTATTTT.

This clonotype was counted ten times or more. CDR3 DNA sequence: TGCAGCGTTAAGGGACAGACAGACTCTGGAAACACCATATATTTT. It encodes CSVKGQTDSGNTIYF. The chain links TRBV29-1 to TRBJ1-3; 7 positions match TRBD1. J lost 0 bases, V lost 5 bases, and 7 bases had no gene match. The CDR3 covers 15 residues. Germline V lookup: CDR1 SQVTM, CDR2 ANQGSEA. The full variable domain, its missing parts supplied by reference TRBV29-1 and TRBJ1-3, is SAVISQKPSRDICQRGTSLTIQCQVDSQVTMMFWYRQQPGQSLTLIATANQGSEATYESGFVIDKFPISRPNLTFSTLTVSNMSPEDSSIYLCSVKGQTDSGNTIYFGEGSWLTVV.

Ten or more counts support this clonotype. The chain carries TRBV12-3 or TRBV12-4 and TRBJ2-5; the D is unclear. V lost 6 bases and J 5 bases, leaving 10 bases between the germline ends. This CDR3 comprises 12 residues. The CDR3 sequence is CASRYDGETQYF. CDR3 DNA sequence: TGTGCCAGCAGATACGACGGGGAGACCCAGTACTTC.

This clonotype was seen at least ten times. The V gene is TRBV12-3 or TRBV12-4, the J gene TRBJ1-4, with D hard to call. This CDR3 contains 13 residues. Trimming took 3 bases from V and 8 from J, leaving 10 bases between them. The CDR3 DNA sequence: TGTGCCAGCAGTTTTTCGGGCCTCGAAAAACTGTTTTTT. Its translation: CASSFSGLEKLFF.

As regards this clonotype: One end of the junction fails to match germline, which may point to a read error. The rearrangement links TRBV6-2 or TRBV6-3 to TRBJ1-5; D possibly corresponds to TRBD1 (6 bases). CDR3 length equals 16 residues. The germline CDR1 and CDR2 sequences are MNHEY and SVGEGT. CDR3 sequence: CASSQKDRNSNQPQNF. The CDR3 DNA sequence: TGTGCCAGCAGCCAAAAGGACAGAAATAGCAATCAGCCCCAGAATTTT.

This clonotype appeared many times. The J gene is TRBJ2-7, the V gene TRBV27, with no clear D. The CDR3 is 13 amino acids. V dropped 3 bases and J dropped 3 bases, with 9 bases sitting between them. The germline CDR1 and CDR2 sequences are MNHEY and SMNVEV (reference sequence). The CDR3 sequence is CASSLVWGYEQYF. The CDR3, as DNA: TGTGCCAGCAGTTTGGTTTGGGGCTACGAGCAGTACTTC.

This clonotype was recorded many times. This rearrangement joins TRBV3-1 to TRBJ1-2, with D perhaps matching TRBD1 (5 bases). The germline V gene has CDR1 LGHDT and CDR2 YNNKEL (reference sequence). Trimming cost V 4 bases and J 2 bases, with 14 bases left between them. This CDR3 has 15 residues. For the CDR3, the DNA is TGTGCCAGCAGCCCCCAATCCCACAGGAACTATGGCTACACCTTC. This codes for CASSPQSHRNYGYTF.

Ten or more counts support this clonotype. The rearrangement uses TRBV10-3 and TRBJ2-7; D is uncertain. Germline lookup yields CDR1 ENHRY and CDR2 SYGVKD. The CDR3 contains 15 residues. V shed 2 bases and J shed 0 bases, with 11 bases lying between them. The CDR3, as DNA: TGTGCCATCAGTGAGGAAATGGGTCTCTCCTACGAGCAGTACTTC. Residues: CAISEEMGLSYEQYF.

This clonotype has a count of ten or more. The chain is built from TRBV5-1 and TRBJ1-1; maybe TRBD1 (5 bases). Trimming shortened V by 4 bases and J by 0 bases, and 16 bases separated the two germline ends. The CDR3 contains 16 residues. The germline gives CDR1 SGHRS, CDR2 YFSETQ. CDR3 in DNA: TGCGCCAGCAGCCCGAGGGCCGGACAACTGAACACTGAAGCTTTCTTT. Its protein product is CASSPRAGQLNTEAFF.

In this sample, this clonotype turned up many times. This chain connects TRBV6-6 to TRBJ2-3; possible D gene TRBD1, 5 bases. Germline V lookup: CDR1 MNHNY, CDR2 SVGAGI (reference sequence). The CDR3 length is 14 residues. V lost 5 bases to trimming and J lost 4 bases, with 13 bases between them. The CDR3 nucleotides are TGTGCCAGCAGTCAGGGTCTTTCTCCAGATACGCAGTATTTT. It is translated as CASSQGLSPDTQYF.

The chain is built from TRBV20-1 and TRBJ2-7; possible D gene TRBD2, 5 bases. The CDR3 extends over 13 amino acids. Germline CDR1 DFQATT, CDR2 SNEGSKA (reference sequence). The V gene lost 6 bases and the J gene lost 2 bases, with 14 bases spanning the gap. The CDR3: CSAKERPAYEQYF. The CDR3 DNA sequence: TGCAGTGCCAAGGAGCGGCCCGCCTACGAGCAGTACTTC.

This clonotype has ten or more counts. V usage is TRBV10-2 and J usage is TRBJ1-6; the D is unclear. Germline V gene sequence: CDR1 WSHSY, CDR2 SAAADI. Trimming removed 3 bases at V and 7 bases at J, with 10 bases between. The CDR3 totals 14 residues. CDR3 DNA: TGCGCCAGCAGTGAAGCCCATTTGAATTCACCCCTCCACTTT. Translating it yields CASSEAHLNSPLHF.

There are many counts of this clonotype. V usage is TRBV20-1 and J usage is TRBJ1-5, with D uncertain. Germline assignment: CDR1 DFQATT and CDR2 SNEGSKA (reference sequence). This CDR3 is built from 14 residues. V lost 3 bases and J lost 0, with 9 bases in between. CDR3 loop: CSARMAFSNQPQHF. CDR3 coding DNA: TGCAGTGCTAGGATGGCCTTTAGCAATCAGCCCCAGCATTTT.

Ten or more counts support this clonotype. The chain is built from TRBV29-1 and TRBJ2-1; tentatively, D is TRBD1 or TRBD2 (5 bases each). Germline CDR1 is SQVTM and CDR2 is ANQGSEA. Deletions cut 7 bases from V and 6 bases from J, with 13 bases between. The CDR3 length is 12 residues. In DNA, the CDR3 is TGCAGCGCCGGGGACCTGATCAATGAGCAGTTCTTC. Encoded protein: CSAGDLINEQFF.

Within the sample, this clonotype is medium-sized (0.01 to 0.1%). The rearrangement uses TRBV5-1 and TRBJ1-1; D is ambiguous. The CDR3 consists of 11 residues. Germline-derived CDR1 and CDR2 are SGHRS and YFSETQ. The V and J ends lost 5 bases and 5 bases respectively, with 7 bases between them. The DNA of the CDR3 is TGCGCCAGCAGGCAGGAAACTGAAGCTTTCTTT. This sequence encodes CASRQETEAFF. The entire variable domain, with the rest obtained from reference TRBV5-1 and TRBJ1-1, is as follows: KAGVTQTPRYLIKTRGQQVTLSCSPISGHRSVSWYQQTPGQGLQFLFEYFSETQRNKGNFPGRFSGRQFSNSRSEMNVSTLELGDSALYLCASRQETEAFFGQGTRLTVV.

At least ten counts were recorded for this clonotype. This chain connects TRBV5-6 to TRBJ2-3, with D possibly matching TRBD2 (5 bases). The CDR3 is made up of 14 amino acids. Trimming removed 0 bases at V and 4 bases at J, with 9 bases between. The germline gives CDR1 SGHDT, CDR2 YYEEEE. CDR3 amino acids: CASSLVTGSDTQYF. The CDR3 DNA reads TGTGCCAGCAGCTTGGTTACGGGATCAGATACGCAGTATTTT.